The 26 T cell receptor beta chains below all came from one sample that was sequenced in a study of OX40 agonist ivuxolimab in advanced cancers. Only in-frame clones appear in the TCRdb table, and some are missing; sequencing was by immunoSEQ multiplex PCR. The sample holds around 51,000 clones, just under 90% seen once. Sequenced here: CD4+ or CD8+ T cells sorted from blood, sampled in a trial of the OX40 agonist ivuxolimab. The receptors were gathered from an adult with an advanced solid tumor such as melanoma, head and neck, liver or kidney cancer.

The J gene is TRBJ2-1, the V gene TRBV28, with TRBD2 matching 7 bases. Germline CDR1 reads MDHEN; CDR2 reads SYDVKM. Trimming took 4 bases from V and 10 from J; bases not matched to a gene: 13. The CDR3 is 15 amino acids. In DNA, the CDR3 is TGTGCCAGCAGTTCTGGCGGGAGTCTCTTGGAGGAGCAGTTCTTC. This translates into CASSSGGSLLEEQFF.

This clone occurred once. The V call is TRBV4-3, the J call TRBJ2-3, with 10 nucleotides matching TRBD2. The CDR3 extends over 18 amino acids. The germline gives CDR1 LGHNA, CDR2 YSLEER. The J segment lost 2 bases and the V segment lost 1 base, leaving 9 bases of the junction unmatched. The CDR3: CASSQGRASGGFTDTQYF. The DNA for the CDR3 is TGCGCCAGCAGCCAAGGGAGGGCTAGCGGGGGCTTCACAGATACGCAGTATTTT.

This chain uses TRBV4-2 with TRBJ2-5; 9 bases line up with TRBD2. Germline V gene data show CDR1 as LGHNA and CDR2 as YNFKEQ. CDR3 length: 18 amino acids. The V and J ends lost 0 bases and 2 bases, in that order; junction bases with no gene match: 10. The CDR3 region has the DNA TGTGCCAGCAGCCAAGATCTTGGGCTAGCGGGGCGGCAAGAGACCCAGTACTTC. Protein product: CASSQDLGLAGRQETQYF.

The chain has TRBV5-1 and TRBJ1-2; no clear D. The CDR3 loop spans 11 amino acids. The V and J ends lost 6 bases and 4 bases respectively, with 7 bases between them. The germline gives CDR1 SGHRS, CDR2 YFSETQ. CDR3 sequence (DNA): TGCGCCAGCACCTCGGGCTATGGCTACACCTTC. Translated: CASTSGYGYTF.

The chain combines TRBV16 with TRBJ1-3; D not resolved. The V end lost 2 bases, the J end lost 3 bases, and 11 bases lay between the germline ends. Looked up from germline, CDR1 is KGHSY and CDR2 is FQNENV. The CDR3 is made up of 15 amino acids. CDR3 bases: TGTGCCAGCAGCCAAACGGACTGGGGTGGAAACACCATATATTTT. Encoded protein: CASSQTDWGGNTIYF. Using reference TRBV16 and TRBJ1-3 for the parts outside the CDR3, the full variable domain is GEEVAQTPKHLVRGEGQKAKLYCAPIKGHSYVFWYQQVLKNEFKFLISFQNENVFDETGMPKERFSAKCLPNSPCSLEIQATKLEDSAVYFCASSQTDWGGNTIYFGEGSWLTVV.

This chain connects TRBV5-4 to TRBJ1-5; possible D gene TRBD1, 5 bases. This CDR3 is built from 14 residues. Germline CDR1 reads SGHNT; CDR2 reads YYREEE (reference sequence). Deletions cut 2 bases from V and 2 bases from J, with 8 bases between. The CDR3 sequence is CASSFQGGNQPQHF. The CDR3 DNA reads TGTGCCAGCAGCTTTCAGGGAGGCAATCAGCCCCAGCATTTT. Filled out from reference TRBV5-4 and TRBJ1-5, the complete variable domain reads ETGVTQSPTHLIKTRGQQVTLRCSSQSGHNTVSWYQQALGQGPQFIFQYYREEENGRGNFPPRFSGLQFPNYSSELNVNALELDDSALYLCASSFQGGNQPQHFGDGTRLSIL.

The chain combines TRBV27 with TRBJ2-6; TRBD1 is a possible D gene (5 bases). Germline V lookup: CDR1 MNHEY, CDR2 SMNVEV (reference sequence). This CDR3 has 17 amino acids. Deletions cut 8 bases from V and 1 base from J, with 18 bases between. This CDR3 reads CASGSLGAGSGANVLTF. The DNA of the CDR3 is TGTGCCAGCGGTTCTTTAGGGGCAGGATCTGGGGCCAACGTCCTGACTTTC.

The chain links TRBV7-6 to TRBJ1-2; 8 bases match TRBD1. The CDR3 runs 14 residues. Germline V CDR1 and CDR2: SGHVS, FNYEAQ. V lost 5 bases, J lost 4 bases, and 6 bases stayed unmatched. This CDR3 reads CASSPGQGGYGYTF. The CDR3 nucleotides read TGTGCCAGCAGCCCCGGACAGGGTGGCTATGGCTACACCTTC.

The chain carries TRBV7-3 and TRBJ2-3; tentatively, D is TRBD2 (5 bases). CDR1 and CDR2 (germline): SGHTA, FQGTGA. V dropped 4 bases and J dropped 0 bases, with 8 bases sitting between them. The CDR3 is 14 residues long. In nucleotides, the CDR3 is TGTGCCAGCAGCTCTACGGGGAGCACAGATACGCAGTATTTT. Protein: CASSSTGSTDTQYF.

V is TRBV7-6 and J is TRBJ1-1, with TRBD1 matching 8 bases. The CDR3 extends over 16 amino acids. Per germline, CDR1 SGHVS and CDR2 FNYEAQ. J gave up 1 base and V 5 bases, and 9 bases lay outside the gene matches. The CDR3 region has the DNA TGTGCCAGCAGCATCTATGGACAGGGCGGGAACACTGAAGCTTTCTTT. It yields the protein CASSIYGQGGNTEAFF.

The chain uses TRBV28 and TRBJ2-2, with D possibly called TRBD1 or TRBD2 (5 bases each). V gave up 5 bases and J gave up 5 bases, with 18 bases separating them. CDR3 length equals 16 residues. CDR1 and CDR2 from the germline V gene are MDHEN and SYDVKM. Here the CDR3 reads CASSPGTLGRTGELFF. CDR3 coding DNA: TGTGCCAGCAGTCCAGGGACCCTCGGACGGACCGGGGAGCTGTTTTTT. Looking up the rest from reference TRBV28 and TRBJ2-2 gives the full variable domain: DVKVTQSSRYLVKRTGEKVFLECVQDMDHENMFWYRQDPGLGLRLIYFSYDVKMKEKGDIPEGYSVSREKKERFSLILESASTNQTSMYLCASSPGTLGRTGELFFGEGSRLTVL.

The chain combines TRBV11-2 with TRBJ1-1; D remains ambiguous. The CDR3 totals 12 residues. Germline V gene sequence: CDR1 SGHAT, CDR2 FQNNGV. V gave up 5 bases and J gave up 3 bases, with 7 bases separating them. In DNA form, the CDR3 reads TGTGCCAGCAGCCCTAAGGACACTGAAGCTTTCTTT. It yields the protein CASSPKDTEAFF.

The chain couples TRBV6-5 to TRBJ2-2; D is unresolved. Trimming stripped 4 bases from V and 6 bases from J, with 15 bases between. Germline loops: CDR1 MNHEY, CDR2 SVGAGI. This CDR3 region has 15 residues. DNA for the CDR3: TGTGCCAGCAGTTGGGGTCAACAATATCCCGGGGAGCTGTTTTTT. The encoded protein is CASSWGQQYPGELFF.

The gene calls are TRBV5-1 and TRBJ1-1; D is possibly TRBD1 (6 bases). The CDR3 runs to 14 residues. CDR1 and CDR2 from the germline V gene are SGHRS and YFSETQ. V lost 4 bases, J lost 4 bases, and 14 bases lay in between. CDR3 protein: CASSTTQQGTEAFF. The CDR3 DNA reads TGCGCCAGCAGCACCACCCAACAGGGCACTGAAGCTTTCTTT.

The genes are TRBV9 and TRBJ2-2; tentative D call: TRBD1 (5 bases). V dropped 0 bases and J dropped 8 bases, with 11 bases sitting between them. CDR3 length: 14 residues. Per the germline V gene, CDR1 is SGDLS and CDR2 is YYNGEE. The CDR3 reads CASSVEGLIGELFF. The CDR3 DNA sequence: TGTGCCAGCAGCGTAGAGGGGTTAATAGGGGAGCTGTTTTTT.

This clone came up once. The rearrangement uses TRBV30 and TRBJ1-2, with TRBD1 matching over 7 bases. The V segment lost 0 bases and the J segment 2 bases; nucleotides outside the gene matches: 9. The CDR3 is 16 residues long. In germline, CDR1 is GTSNPN, CDR2 SVGIG (reference sequence). CDR3 loop: CAWSVSRGPENYGYTF. The DNA of the CDR3 is TGTGCCTGGAGTGTTTCGAGGGGGCCGGAAAACTATGGCTACACCTTC.

The chain couples TRBV5-4 to TRBJ2-7; D may be TRBD2 (6 bases). This CDR3 is built from 13 residues. Germline values: CDR1 SGHNT, CDR2 YYREEE (reference sequence). V was pared by 0 bases and J by 4 bases, with 8 bases between. CDR3 DNA sequence: TGTGCCAGCAGCTTGGGCGGGGTTTACGAGCAGTACTTC. It codes for CASSLGGVYEQYF.

The rearrangement joins TRBV11-3 to TRBJ2-1; the match to TRBD2 covers 9 bases. J lost 4 bases, V lost 4 bases, and 2 bases had no gene match. Germline values: CDR1 SGHNT, CDR2 YENEEA. The CDR3 is 14 amino acids. The CDR3 reads CASSWLAGYNEQFF. The CDR3 DNA reads as TGTGCCAGCAGCTGGCTAGCGGGATACAATGAGCAGTTCTTC.

This sequence joins TRBV19 and TRBJ1-1; 7 positions match TRBD1. Per germline, CDR1 LNHDA and CDR2 SQIVND (reference sequence). CDR3 length: 14 residues. V trimming: 7 bases; J trimming: 1 base; junction bases outside the gene matches: 6. The DNA for the CDR3 is TGTGCCAGTACCCCGGGACAGTCGAACACTGAAGCTTTCTTT. This translates into CASTPGQSNTEAFF.

V gene TRBV27 combines with J gene TRBJ2-1, with no clear D. CDR1 is MNHEY, CDR2 SMNVEV, per germline (reference sequence). This CDR3 contains 10 residues. The V end was cut by 8 bases, the J end by 4 bases, with 3 bases between. The CDR3 loop is CASGYNEQFF. The CDR3 nucleotides are TGTGCCAGCGGTTACAATGAGCAGTTCTTC.

The chain combines TRBV13 with TRBJ1-2; weak D call: TRBD1 (6 bases). The V gene lost 1 base and the J gene lost 5 bases, with 11 bases spanning the gap. CDR3 size: 14 residues. Germline assignment: CDR1 PRHDT and CDR2 FYEKMQ (reference sequence). Here the CDR3 reads CASSLDRAEYGYTF. The CDR3 nucleotides are TGTGCCAGCAGCTTAGACAGGGCCGAGTATGGCTACACCTTC.

Only a few counts were recorded for this clone. This CDR3 reads CASSGTGVFMGGAGELFF. CDR3 nucleotide sequence: TGCGCCAGTTCCGGGACAGGGGTTTTCATGGGCGGCGCCGGGGAGCTGTTTTTT. J is TRBJ2-2 and V is TRBV5-1; TRBD1 agrees at 10 bases. This CDR3 is built from 18 residues. Trimming at V came to 8 bases and at J to 6 bases, leaving 19 bases not matched to a gene. Germline V gives CDR1 SGHRS, CDR2 YFSETQ.

This sequence joins TRBV11-3 and TRBJ1-1; no reliable D call. This CDR3 has 12 residues. Germline V gene sequence: CDR1 SGHNT, CDR2 YENEEA. Trimming cost V 5 bases and J 6 bases, with 10 bases left between them. CDR3 residues: CASSLGPPEAFF. Here the CDR3 DNA reads TGTGCCAGCAGCCTCGGGCCACCTGAAGCTTTCTTT.

The V and J genes are TRBV5-6 and TRBJ1-1, with unresolved D. Germline assignment: CDR1 SGHDT and CDR2 YYEEEE. The CDR3 has 12 residues. The germline V and J ends were trimmed by 0 bases and 6 bases, with 6 bases remaining between them. CDR3 region: CASSLGVSEAFF. In nucleotides, the CDR3 is TGTGCCAGCAGCTTGGGGGTTTCTGAAGCTTTCTTT.

This clone was seen only a few times. Distinct nucleotide sequences in the sample also encode this CDR3. The chain recombines TRBV5-1 with TRBJ1-5; 7 bases fit TRBD1. Germline CDR1 is SGHRS and CDR2 is YFSETQ. With 0 bases clipped from V and 7 bases from J, the junction kept 4 bases outside the gene matches. The CDR3 is made up of 14 amino acids. The DNA for the CDR3 is TGCGCCAGCAGCTTGGCCCAGGGGGAGCAGCCCCAGCATTTT. Translation gives CASSLAQGEQPQHF.

The chain employs TRBV5-6 and TRBJ1-1; D is uncertain. With 4 bases removed from V and 3 bases from J, the gap between germline ends came to 10 bases. The germline CDR1 and CDR2 sequences are SGHDT and YYEEEE. The CDR3 loop spans 13 amino acids. The CDR3 DNA follows: TGTGCCAGCAGCAAGACAACATACACTGAAGCTTTCTTT. Translated: CASSKTTYTEAFF.